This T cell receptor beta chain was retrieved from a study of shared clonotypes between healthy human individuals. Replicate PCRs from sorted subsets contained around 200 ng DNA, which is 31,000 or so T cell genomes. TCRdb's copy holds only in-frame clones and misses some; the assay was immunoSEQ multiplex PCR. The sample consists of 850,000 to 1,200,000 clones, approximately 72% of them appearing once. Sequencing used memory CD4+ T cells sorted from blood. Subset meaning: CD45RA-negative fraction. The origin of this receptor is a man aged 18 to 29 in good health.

The CDR3 sequence is CASSLFPGELFF. The CDR3 DNA follows: TGTGCCAGCAGCTTATTCCCCGGGGAGCTGTTTTTT. This rearrangement joins TRBV7-9 to TRBJ2-2; D is unclear. V gave up 2 bases and J gave up 6 bases, with 4 bases separating them. The CDR3 runs 12 residues. Per the germline V gene, CDR1 is SEHNR and CDR2 is FQNEAQ (reference sequence).